A single sample is the source of the 4 T cell receptor beta chains below, sequenced in a study of shared clonotypes between healthy human individuals. Using immunoSEQ multiplex PCR, the repertoire was profiled, and TCRdb retains in-frame clones only, with some absent. This table has some 2.4 million clones, 80% to 95% appearing once. The source material was naive CD4+ T cells from PBMCs. Sample subset: CD45RA+ positively selected. Source of these receptors: a man aged 18-30 years in good health. Some clones in this sample may be carry-over from other donors' samples.

The chain links TRBV18 to TRBJ1-2, with 9 bases lining up with TRBD1. Germline V gives CDR1 KGHSH, CDR2 LQKENI. This CDR3 spans 16 amino acids. The V and J ends lost 3 bases and 8 bases, in that order; junction bases with no gene match: 13. The CDR3 reads CASSPGQGPTVGGYTF. The CDR3 DNA reads as TGTGCCAGCTCACCCGGACAGGGGCCCACCGTTGGGGGCTACACCTTC.

The chain employs TRBV9 and TRBJ2-3, with D maybe TRBD1 (5 bases). V was trimmed by 0 bases and J by 3 bases, leaving 11 bases between them. Germline CDR1 and CDR2: SGDLS and YYNGEE. This CDR3 spans 15 amino acids. The CDR3 loop is CASSVVGAATDTQYF. DNA of the CDR3: TGTGCCAGCAGCGTAGTTGGGGCCGCAACAGATACGCAGTATTTT.

The chain is built from TRBV5-1 and TRBJ1-5, with D perhaps TRBD1 (5 bases). The CDR3 length is 14 residues. The V and J ends lost 4 bases and 5 bases respectively, with 13 bases between them. Germline CDR1 reads SGHRS; CDR2 reads YFSETQ. CDR3 bases: TGCGCCAGCAGCACCGGGGACCCCGATCAGCCCCAGCATTTT. It is translated as CASSTGDPDQPQHF.

A word on this clone: Other nucleotide sequences in the sample specify the same CDR3. The V call is TRBV18, the J call TRBJ2-7; weak D call: TRBD2 (6 bases). Per germline, CDR1 KGHSH and CDR2 LQKENI. The CDR3 totals 14 residues. Trimming took off 6 bases at V and 3 bases at J, with 15 bases between the two ends. The CDR3 loop is CASSPGTAGYEQYF. In nucleotides, the CDR3 is TGTGCCAGCTCTCCCGGGACTGCCGGCTACGAGCAGTACTTC.